Listed below are T cell receptor beta chains from one sample, sequenced in a study of beta chain features in type 1 diabetes. Libraries were prepared by immunoSEQ multiplex PCR; TCRdb keeps only in-frame clonotypes and omits some of them. The table lists hundreds of thousands of clones, about 16% of them singletons, with about 0.097% in the top ten. Sequencing was carried out using naive CD4+ T cells from blood. The source is a man between 18 and 29 years old in good health. Both conserved end residues are part of each CDR3. The D gene is left open where the match is weak. Expanded clones get a size class; other rows say once, few or many, or leave the size out.

CASSIDRYTGELFF,TGTGCCAGCAGCATTGACAGATACACCGGGGAGCTGTTTTTT,TRBJ2-2,-,many,TRBV7-2
CASSPDRTSYYGYTF,TGTGCCAGCTCCCCGGACAGGACCAGTTACTATGGCTACACCTTC,TRBJ1-2,TRBD1,-,TRBV18
CASSPGTPSYEQYF,TGTGCCAGCAGCCCCGGGACACCCTCCTACGAGCAGTACTTC,TRBJ2-7,-,-,TRBV7-3
CATSRERGGLETQYF,TGTGCCACCAGCAGAGAGCGGGGGGGGTTGGAGACCCAGTACTTC,TRBJ2-5,TRBD2,few,TRBV15
CASSSKGGHGNEQFF,TGTGCCAGCAGCTCGAAGGGGGGACACGGGAACGAGCAGTTCTTC,TRBJ2-1,-,-,TRBV7-3
CASSPLRQGAFKNIQYF,TGTGCCAGCTCACCACTACGACAGGGGGCGTTCAAAAACATTCAGTACTTC,TRBJ2-4,TRBD1,few,TRBV18
CASSRGLGETQYF,TGTGCCAGCAGCCGGGGGCTAGGGGAGACCCAGTACTTC,TRBJ2-5,-,-,TRBV7-3
CASSLVLDGYTF,TGTGCCAGCAGCTTAGTCCTCGATGGCTACACCTTC,TRBJ1-2,-,few,TRBV7-9
CASKIGTGFSYEQYF,TGTGCCAGCAAAATCGGGACAGGTTTCTCCTACGAGCAGTACTTC,TRBJ2-7,TRBD1,few,TRBV5-6
CASSPAGLASYEQYF,TGCGCCAGCAGCCCCGCCGGACTCGCTTCCTACGAGCAGTACTTC,TRBJ2-7,-,-,TRBV5-1
CASSHEGGRGNEQFF,TGTGCCAGCAGCCATGAGGGAGGGCGGGGGAATGAGCAGTTCTTC,TRBJ2-1,TRBD2,few,TRBV4-2
CASSGLAGEGNEQFF,TGTGCCAGCAGTGGACTAGCGGGAGAGGGAAATGAGCAGTTCTTC,TRBJ2-1,TRBD2,few,TRBV28
CASSNLGAGAEAFF,TGTGCCAGCAGCAACCTGGGGGCTGGCGCTGAAGCTTTCTTT,TRBJ1-1,-,few,TRBV9
CASSFTPGQIPYGYTF,TGCGCCAGCAGCTTTACACCGGGACAGATTCCCTATGGCTACACCTTC,TRBJ1-2,TRBD1,few,TRBV5-1
CASSLGTSKTTYEQYF,TGCGCCAGCAGCTTGGGGACTAGCAAAACTACCTACGAGCAGTACTTC,TRBJ2-7,TRBD2,-,TRBV5-1
CASSPRLAGAADTQYF,TGTGCCAGCAGCCCACGACTAGCGGGAGCCGCAGATACGCAGTATTTT,TRBJ2-3,TRBD2,-,TRBV7-3
CASSQAGGRNTEAFF,TGCGCCAGCAGCCAAGCGGGGGGCAGGAACACTGAAGCTTTCTTT,TRBJ1-1,-,few,TRBV4-1
CASSARPTLWREENFNEQFF,TGTGCCAGCAGCGCCCGACCCACCCTATGGCGGGAGGAAAATTTCAATGAGCAGTTCTTC,TRBJ2-1,TRBD2,-,TRBV9
CASSLSGNNNQPQHF,TGCGCCAGCAGCTTGAGCGGGAACAACAATCAGCCCCAGCATTTT,TRBJ1-5,-,-,TRBV5-1
CASSPGGQGPETQYF,TGTGCCAGCAGCCCTGGGGGACAGGGGCCAGAGACCCAGTACTTC,TRBJ2-5,TRBD1,few,TRBV5-4
CASSLEGRRKLFF,TGTGCCAGCAGCTTAGAAGGGCGGCGTAAACTGTTTTTT,TRBJ1-4,-,few,TRBV7-8
CASSLTIVSGNTIYF,TGTGCCAGCAGCCTCACGATTGTCTCTGGAAACACCATATATTTT,TRBJ1-3,-,-,TRBV11-2
CASSLAREETQYF,TGTGCCAGCAGCTTAGCCAGGGAAGAGACCCAGTACTTC,TRBJ2-5,-,few,TRBV7-8
CAIRPGTSGVSYEQYF,TGTGCCATCAGACCTGGGACTAGCGGAGTTTCCTACGAGCAGTACTTC,TRBJ2-7,TRBD2,few,TRBV10-3
CASSRWGVGGYTF,TGTGCCAGCAGCCGGTGGGGGGTCGGCGGCTACACCTTC,TRBJ1-2,-,few,TRBV6-1
CASSLGTSGNSYEQYF,TGCGCCAGCAGCTTGGGGACTAGCGGGAACTCCTACGAGCAGTACTTC,TRBJ2-7,TRBD2,-,TRBV5-1
CATGGLRGLQETQYF,TGTGCCACCGGTGGTTTAAGGGGCCTCCAAGAGACCCAGTACTTC,TRBJ2-5,-,-,TRBV15
CAISDRGATGELFF,TGTGCCATCAGTGATAGGGGAGCCACCGGGGAGCTGTTTTTT,TRBJ2-2,-,few,TRBV10-3
CASSEQGGTGELFF,TGTGCCAGTAGTGAACAGGGAGGTACCGGGGAGCTGTTTTTT,TRBJ2-2,-,few,TRBV19
CASSDRDYGYTF,TGTGCCAGCAGTGACAGGGACTATGGCTACACCTTC,TRBJ1-2,TRBD1,few,TRBV6-5
CASSYSVSGVPYEQYF,TGTGCCAGCAGTTACTCGGTTAGCGGGGTTCCCTACGAGCAGTACTTC,TRBJ2-7,TRBD2,-,TRBV6-5
CASRQTGGNYGYTF,TGTGCCAGCAGGCAGACAGGGGGGAACTATGGCTACACCTTC,TRBJ1-2,TRBD1,-,TRBV25-1
CATGVSGYTDTQYF,TGTGCCACCGGGGTCAGTGGCTACACAGATACGCAGTATTTT,TRBJ2-3,-,-,TRBV6-6
CATSRDYGNEQFF,TGTGCCACCAGCAGAGATTACGGGAATGAGCAGTTCTTC,TRBJ2-1,-,few,TRBV15
CASSPDRGNTEAFF,TGTGCCAGCAGTCCGGACAGGGGGAACACTGAAGCTTTCTTT,TRBJ1-1,TRBD1,few,TRBV27
CASSGTPYNEQFF,TGTGCCAGCAGCGGGACACCATACAATGAGCAGTTCTTC,TRBJ2-1,-,-,TRBV27
CASSVVGTEAFF,TGTGCCAGCAGCGTAGTCGGGACTGAAGCTTTCTTT,TRBJ1-1,-,few,TRBV9
CASSLDGPYEQYF,TGTGCCAGCAGCTTAGACGGGCCTTACGAGCAGTACTTC,TRBJ2-7,-,few,TRBV7-2
CAIGRTSGEAYEQYF,TGTGCCATCGGCCGGACTAGCGGGGAGGCCTACGAGCAGTACTTC,TRBJ2-7,TRBD2,few,TRBV10-3
CASSFGAAYEQYF,TGTGCCAGCAGCTTTGGGGCGGCCTACGAGCAGTACTTC,TRBJ2-7,-,-,TRBV7-7
CASRSKTQYF,TGTGCCAGCAGATCTAAGACCCAGTACTTC,TRBJ2-5,-,few,TRBV28
CASSPVQGAREQYF,TGTGCCAGCTCACCAGTACAGGGGGCGCGGGAGCAGTACTTC,TRBJ2-7,TRBD1,few,TRBV18
CASKIRTSGREQFF,TGTGCCAGCAAAATTCGGACTAGCGGACGTGAGCAGTTCTTC,TRBJ2-1,TRBD2,-,TRBV6-5
CASTRALRDRGGELFF,TGTGCCAGCACCAGAGCCCTCCGGGACAGGGGCGGGGAGCTGTTTTTT,TRBJ2-2,TRBD1,few,TRBV28
CASSYSGTGREKLFF,TGTGCCAGCAGTTACTCGGGCACGGGGAGGGAAAAACTGTTTTTT,TRBJ1-4,-,-,TRBV6-5